Listed here are 22 T cell receptor beta chains from one sample, sequenced in a study of shared clonotypes between healthy human individuals. Clones were read by immunoSEQ multiplex PCR, and TCRdb kept only the in-frame ones, dropping some. The sample records approximately 1.5 million clones, around 98% being singletons. Specimen: naive CD4+ T cells sorted from blood. Subset given: CD45RA+ positively selected. The receptors shown here come from a man aged 25 to 40 in good health.

The V call is TRBV20-1, the J call TRBJ2-7; maybe TRBD2 (6 bases). The CDR3 runs to 11 residues. The germline CDR1 and CDR2 sequences are DFQATT and SNEGSKA (reference sequence). V gave up 0 bases and J gave up 8 bases, with 8 bases separating them. The CDR3, as DNA: TGCAGTGCTAGAGATCTAGCGCAGCAGTACTTC. Its translation is CSARDLAQQYF.

The chain combines TRBV18 with TRBJ2-7; 7 bases fit TRBD1. Per the germline V gene, CDR1 is KGHSH and CDR2 is LQKENI. J lost 3 bases, V lost 1 base, and 6 bases had no gene match. CDR3 size: 15 residues. In DNA form, the CDR3 reads TGTGCCAGCTCACCACAACAGGGGAGTGTCTACGAGCAGTACTTC. Translating gives CASSPQQGSVYEQYF. Filled out from reference TRBV18 and TRBJ2-7, the complete variable domain reads NAGVMQNPRHLVRRRGQEARLRCSPMKGHSHVYWYRQLPEEGLKFMVYLQKENIIDESGMPKERFSAEFPKEGPSILRIQQVVRGDSAAYFCASSPQQGSVYEQYFGPGTRLTVT.

The V and J genes are TRBV27 and TRBJ2-2; D is undetermined. Trimming pared 6 bases from V and 6 bases from J, leaving 5 bases between. This CDR3 is 11 amino acids long. Germline V gives CDR1 MNHEY, CDR2 SMNVEV (reference sequence). DNA of the CDR3: TGTGCCAGCAGGTCGTCCGGGGAGCTGTTTTTT. This translates into CASRSSGELFF.

The V and J genes are TRBV15 and TRBJ2-7; weak D call: TRBD1 (6 bases). The V end lost 4 bases, the J end lost 0 bases, and 13 bases lay between the germline ends. Germline CDR1 is LNHNV and CDR2 is YYDKDF (reference sequence). The CDR3 runs to 15 residues. The CDR3, as DNA: TGTGCCACCAGCACTCGCAGGGGCAACTCCTACGAGCAGTACTTC. It yields the protein CATSTRRGNSYEQYF.

The gene calls are TRBV28 and TRBJ2-3; D is ambiguous. The CDR3 covers 14 residues. V was cut by 6 bases and J by 4 bases, with 14 bases left in between. Germline CDR1 MDHEN, CDR2 SYDVKM. The CDR3 sequence is CASSLSPEADTQYF. CDR3 nucleotide sequence: TGTGCCAGCAGCCTTAGCCCTGAGGCAGATACGCAGTATTTT. The entire variable domain, with the rest obtained from reference TRBV28 and TRBJ2-3, is as follows: DVKVTQSSRYLVKRTGEKVFLECVQDMDHENMFWYRQDPGLGLRLIYFSYDVKMKEKGDIPEGYSVSREKKERFSLILESASTNQTSMYLCASSLSPEADTQYFGPGTRLTVL.

A single count supports this clone. The rearrangement joins TRBV30 to TRBJ1-2, with D unresolved. The CDR3 has 14 residues. V dropped 0 bases and J dropped 3 bases, with 11 bases sitting between them. Germline CDR1 and CDR2: GTSNPN and SVGIG (reference sequence). CDR3 nucleotides: TGTGCCTGGAGTGTACGGCCAAGTGACTATGGCTACACCTTC. It translates to CAWSVRPSDYGYTF.

This clone was recorded once. The CDR3 is CASSPPTGQTAGNTIYF. The DNA of the CDR3 is TGTGCCAGCTCACCACCGACAGGACAGACGGCGGGAAACACCATATATTTT. The chain uses TRBV18 and TRBJ1-3, with D maybe TRBD1 (6 bases). V lost 0 bases to trimming and J lost 4 bases, with 16 bases between them. CDR1 is KGHSH, CDR2 LQKENI, per germline. The CDR3 contains 17 residues.

Concerning this clone: At one end the junction does not follow the germline gene, possibly because of a read error. The chain joins TRBV28 to TRBJ2-3; perhaps D is TRBD1 or TRBD2 (5 bases each). The germline gives CDR1 MDHEN, CDR2 SYDVKM. This CDR3 is built from 13 residues. The CDR3 spells CASSLWGTSQSNF. In DNA, the CDR3 is TGTGCCAGCAGTTTATGGGGGACCTCTCAGAGCAATTTT. Based on the CDR3 plus reference TRBV28 and TRBJ2-3, the full variable domain is DVKVTQSSRYLVKRTGEKVFLECVQDMDHENMFWYRQDPGLGLRLIYFSYDVKMKEKGDIPEGYSVSREKKERFSLILESASTNQTSMYLCASSLWGTSQSNFGPGTRLTVL.

This chain uses TRBV11-3 with TRBJ2-1; tentatively, D is TRBD1 (5 bases). The CDR3 covers 13 residues. CDR1 SGHNT and CDR2 YENEEA come from the germline V gene. V dropped 5 bases and J dropped 6 bases, with 11 bases sitting between them. CDR3 sequence reads: CASSGSGFNEQFF. Here the CDR3 DNA reads TGTGCCAGCAGCGGTTCAGGGTTCAATGAGCAGTTCTTC.

V and J are TRBV6-6 and TRBJ2-5; no definite D call. Germline assignment: CDR1 MNHNY and CDR2 SVGAGI (reference sequence). V gave up 6 bases and J gave up 5 bases, with 10 bases separating them. The CDR3 is 12 residues long. The chain's CDR3 is CASSPPLETQYF. The CDR3, as DNA: TGTGCCAGCAGCCCCCCACTGGAGACCCAGTACTTC.

The V call is TRBV5-4, the J call TRBJ1-2; 7 nucleotides agree with TRBD1. In germline, CDR1 is SGHNT, CDR2 YYREEE (reference sequence). The length of the CDR3 is 14 residues. The V and J ends lost 3 bases and 0 bases, in that order; junction bases with no gene match: 2. This chain's CDR3 is CASSSGTANYGYTF. Here the CDR3 DNA reads TGTGCCAGCAGCTCCGGGACAGCTAACTATGGCTACACCTTC.

The chain is built from TRBV7-2 and TRBJ2-1, with 11 bases identical to TRBD2. The V and J ends lost 3 bases and 6 bases, in that order; junction bases with no gene match: 10. Per germline, CDR1 SGHTA and CDR2 FQGNSA. The CDR3 extends over 17 amino acids. The CDR3 DNA follows: TGTGCCAGCAGCTTTAGGAATCTAGCGGGAGGCCCCAATGAGCAGTTCTTC. Translation: CASSFRNLAGGPNEQFF.

The chain uses TRBV19 and TRBJ2-1; tentatively, D is TRBD1 (6 bases). The germline gives CDR1 LNHDA, CDR2 SQIVND (reference sequence). This CDR3 has 17 amino acids. Trimming removed 3 bases at V and 3 bases at J, with 18 bases between. The DNA for the CDR3 is TGTGCCAGTAGTATGGCAACTCTAGGGGGAAGCTACAATGAGCAGTTCTTC. Translation: CASSMATLGGSYNEQFF.

This chain connects TRBV15 to TRBJ2-7, with 8 bases aligning to TRBD2. Trimming cost V 0 bases and J 7 bases; bases outside gene matches: 8. The CDR3 is 15 residues long. Germline lookup yields CDR1 LNHNV and CDR2 YYDKDF (reference sequence). In DNA, the CDR3 is TGTGCCACCAGCAGAGATCAAGCGGGAGTAGGGGAGCAGTACTTC. It encodes CATSRDQAGVGEQYF.

This chain connects TRBV6-6 to TRBJ2-2; D gene uncertain. Trimming took 9 bases from V and 0 from J, leaving 8 bases between them. The CDR3 is 13 amino acids. Germline lookup yields CDR1 MNHNY and CDR2 SVGAGI (reference sequence). Here the CDR3 reads CASSRPNTGELFF. CDR3 DNA: TGTGCCAGTTCGCGACCGAACACCGGGGAGCTGTTTTTT.

The chain links TRBV5-4 to TRBJ1-1; D not resolved. Germline-derived CDR1 and CDR2 are SGHNT and YYREEE (reference sequence). The V and J ends lost 4 bases and 0 bases respectively, with 16 bases between them. The CDR3 runs 16 residues. CDR3 in amino acids: CASSPPGAPMNTEAFF. The CDR3, as DNA: TGTGCCAGCAGCCCCCCCGGCGCCCCGATGAACACTGAAGCTTTCTTT. Filled out from reference TRBV5-4 and TRBJ1-1, the complete variable domain reads ETGVTQSPTHLIKTRGQQVTLRCSSQSGHNTVSWYQQALGQGPQFIFQYYREEENGRGNFPPRFSGLQFPNYSSELNVNALELDDSALYLCASSPPGAPMNTEAFFGQGTRLTVV.

J is TRBJ2-7 and V is TRBV5-5; 7 bases align to TRBD1. The CDR3 extends over 15 amino acids. Per germline, CDR1 SGHKS and CDR2 YYEKEE (reference sequence). V shed 4 bases and J 0 bases; nucleotides not matched to a gene: 7. The CDR3 DNA is TGTGCCAGCAGCCCGCGGACAGGCGGCTCCTACGAGCAGTACTTC. Translation gives CASSPRTGGSYEQYF.

This chain links TRBV4-1 with TRBJ2-5, with no clear D. V shed 5 bases and J shed 7 bases, with 8 bases lying between them. CDR1 MGHRA and CDR2 YSYEKL come from the germline V gene. This CDR3 is 11 amino acids long. The CDR3 sequence: CASSSMGTQYF. CDR3 DNA: TGCGCCAGCAGCTCCATGGGGACCCAGTACTTC.

This rearrangement joins TRBV6-5 to TRBJ1-1, with D maybe TRBD1 (6 bases). CDR1 MNHEY and CDR2 SVGAGI come from the germline V gene. The germline V and J ends were trimmed by 5 bases and 7 bases, with 14 bases remaining between them. CDR3 size: 13 residues. The CDR3 coding sequence is TGTGCCAGCAGTCCGGGGGGGGGCCTTGAAGCTTTCTTT. Protein: CASSPGGGLEAFF.

The rearrangement links TRBV30 to TRBJ2-1; 12 positions agree with TRBD2. With 0 bases clipped from V and 8 bases from J, the junction kept 11 bases outside the gene matches. The CDR3 runs to 17 residues. CDR1 and CDR2 (germline): GTSNPN, SVGIG (reference sequence). This CDR3 is CAWSVSRTSGISDEQFF. The CDR3 DNA sequence: TGTGCCTGGAGTGTATCAAGGACTAGCGGGATTTCCGATGAGCAGTTCTTC.

The chain combines TRBV10-3 with TRBJ2-7, with D perhaps TRBD1 (5 bases). The CDR3 consists of 15 residues. Trimming shortened V by 2 bases and J by 0 bases, and 11 bases separated the two germline ends. From germline, CDR1 is ENHRY and CDR2 SYGVKD. DNA of the CDR3: TGTGCCATCAGTGAGCCGACAGATAACTCCTACGAGCAGTACTTC. Its protein is CAISEPTDNSYEQYF.

The genes are TRBV10-3 and TRBJ1-3, with 9 positions matching TRBD1. The CDR3 extends over 14 amino acids. Per germline, CDR1 ENHRY and CDR2 SYGVKD. The J segment lost 7 bases and the V segment lost 7 bases, leaving 8 bases of the junction unmatched. The CDR3 loop is CAITRGQGGNTIYF. The CDR3 region has the DNA TGTGCCATCACCAGGGGACAGGGAGGGAACACCATATATTTT.